The 14 T cell receptor beta chains in this list originate from one sample, sequenced in a study of beta chain features in type 1 diabetes. Findings and limits, study-wide: In all four CD4+ subsets, TCRB CDR3 length was significantly, moderately reduced in type 1 diabetes.

The antigens for these receptors are not known. Sequenced material consisted of expressed TCRB transcripts (all of the isolated RNA was reverse transcribed). Using immunoSEQ multiplex PCR, the repertoire was profiled, and TCRdb retains in-frame clones only, with some absent. The table has 600,000 to 700,000 clones, over 10% seen once; the top ten hold more than 0.095%. The sequencing input was naive CD4+ T cells from blood. These receptor sequences come from a man aged 30 to 39 with type 1 diabetes.

This clone was seen a handful of times. The chain has TRBV2 and TRBJ2-2, with D tentatively TRBD1 (8 bases). Trimming stripped 8 bases from V and 4 bases from J, with 23 bases between. Germline V gene sequence: CDR1 SNHLY, CDR2 FYNNEI. The CDR3 contains 17 residues. For the CDR3, the DNA is TGTGCCAGCCTAACCGGGACAGGCGGGAGAGGCACCGGGGAGCTGTTTTTT. Amino acids: CASLTGTGGRGTGELFF. The full variable domain, rest sourced from reference TRBV2 and TRBJ2-2, is EPEVTQTPSHQVTQMGQEVILRCVPISNHLYFYWYRQILGQKVEFLVSFYNNEISEKSEIFDDQFSVERPDGSNFTLKIRSTKLEDSAMYFCASLTGTGGRGTGELFFGEGSRLTVL.

The chain carries TRBV27 and TRBJ2-7; TRBD1 agrees at 7 bases. This CDR3 comprises 13 residues. Germline loops: CDR1 MNHEY, CDR2 SMNVEV (reference sequence). The junction had 5 bases not matched to a gene; V was cut back by 2 bases and J by 7 bases. The CDR3 region is CASSLTGVGEQYF. CDR3 coding DNA: TGTGCCAGCAGTTTAACAGGGGTCGGGGAGCAGTACTTC.

The V gene is TRBV2, the J gene TRBJ1-5; D not resolved. The CDR3 contains 12 residues. The V end was cut by 7 bases, the J end by 5 bases, with 9 bases between. CDR1 is SNHLY, CDR2 FYNNEI, per germline. CDR3 DNA: TGTGCCAGCACGGACCCCGATCAGCCCCAGCATTTT. It specifies CASTDPDQPQHF.

A word on this clone: Possible read error: a much larger clone is one base away. V is TRBV13 and J is TRBJ2-5, with TRBD1 as a possible D gene (7 bases). The germline V gene has CDR1 PRHDT and CDR2 FYEKMQ (reference sequence). Between the trimmed V and J ends, which lost 5 bases and 1 base, there was a span of 11 bases. This CDR3 has 14 amino acids. The CDR3: CASSRGTAQETQYF. CDR3 coding DNA: TGTGCCAGCAGCCGCGGGACAGCCCAAGAGACCCAGTACTTC.

This clone turned up a few times. The chain couples TRBV14 to TRBJ2-7, with no clear D. Between the trimmed V and J ends, which lost 1 base and 6 bases, there was a span of 16 bases. This CDR3 has 15 residues. Germline V gene sequence: CDR1 SGHDN, CDR2 FVKESK. The CDR3 nucleotides are TGTGCCAGCAGCCAAGGAGACTCCCGGACGGGCGAGCAGTACTTC. Translation: CASSQGDSRTGEQYF.

The V call is TRBV7-2, the J call TRBJ1-5; the D is unclear. In germline, CDR1 is SGHTA, CDR2 FQGNSA. V was clipped by 3 bases and J by 7 bases, with 16 bases between them. The length of the CDR3 is 15 residues. CDR3 DNA sequence: TGTGCCAGCAGCTTCTTTTCTGTGGAACAACAGCCCCAGCATTTT. Its protein product is CASSFFSVEQQPQHF.

As for this clone: Other DNA sequences in the same sample also yield this CDR3. This chain uses TRBV5-1 with TRBJ2-1; 7 bases are a match to TRBD2. This CDR3 region has 15 residues. Trimming cost V 5 bases and J 1 base; bases outside gene matches: 6. Looked up from germline, CDR1 is SGHRS and CDR2 is YFSETQ. The CDR3 region has the DNA TGCGCCAGCAGTTCCAGCGGGGATTCCTACAATGAGCAGTTCTTC. It codes for CASSSSGDSYNEQFF.

This chain joins TRBV4-3 and TRBJ1-2; TRBD1 might be the D (6 bases). The germline V and J ends were trimmed by 0 bases and 4 bases, with 12 bases remaining between them. The CDR3 length is 15 residues. Germline-derived CDR1 and CDR2 are LGHNA and YSLEER. As DNA, the CDR3 is TGCGCCAGCAGCCAAGAAGGACAGATGTTCTATGGCTACACCTTC. Amino acid sequence: CASSQEGQMFYGYTF.

This clone showed up just a few times. This rearrangement joins TRBV11-3 to TRBJ2-6; D is undetermined. CDR3 length equals 14 residues. Looked up from germline, CDR1 is SGHNT and CDR2 is YENEEA. Trimming shortened V by 1 base and J by 5 bases, and 6 bases separated the two germline ends. The DNA of the CDR3 is TGTGCCAGCAGCTTAGGGCAAAGGGCCAACGTCCTGACTTTC. It encodes CASSLGQRANVLTF.

This clone has more than one count but fewer than ten. V gene TRBV28 combines with J gene TRBJ2-7; 8 bases are a match to TRBD2. The germline CDR1 and CDR2 sequences are MDHEN and SYDVKM. The ends lost 2 bases at V and 3 bases at J; junction bases unmatched: 9. This CDR3 contains 16 residues. CDR3 in DNA: TGTGCCAGCAGTTTACTCCTTGATCTAGCGGGCTACGAGCAGTACTTC. Its protein product is CASSLLLDLAGYEQYF.

On this clone: One junction end does not reproduce the germline sequence, and a read error may be involved. In the same sample, other DNA sequences code for this CDR3. The V call is TRBV7-9, the J call TRBJ2-5; D is uncertain. The CDR3 consists of 11 residues. CDR1 is SEHNR, CDR2 FQNEAQ, per germline (reference sequence). Written as DNA, the CDR3 is TGTGCTAGCAGCCCTGGAGAGACCCAGTACTTC. It encodes CASSPGETQYF.

The V call is TRBV25-1, the J call TRBJ1-2; D ambiguous. V was trimmed by 4 bases and J by 0 bases, leaving 6 bases between them. The length of the CDR3 is 13 residues. Germline CDR1 MGHDK, CDR2 SYGVNS. In DNA form, the CDR3 reads TGTGCCAGCAGTGTCGATTCTAACTATGGCTACACCTTC. Residues: CASSVDSNYGYTF.

The rearrangement links TRBV29-1 to TRBJ2-5, with 9 bases fitting TRBD1. The germline V gene has CDR1 SQVTM and CDR2 ANQGSEA. CDR3 size: 13 residues. V lost 6 bases and J lost 2; bases outside the gene matches: 4. Written as DNA, the CDR3 is TGCAGCGTGGGAGACAGGGGGCAAGAGACCCAGTACTTC. This codes for CSVGDRGQETQYF.

This clone was counted a few times. The chain is built from TRBV2 and TRBJ1-6; D not certain. Germline V gives CDR1 SNHLY, CDR2 FYNNEI. The CDR3 contains 13 residues. Trimming shortened V by 1 base and J by 14 bases, and 12 bases separated the two germline ends. The CDR3 nucleotides are TGTGCCAGCAGTGAAGATCCGACCGGTACCCTCCACTTT. Its translation is CASSEDPTGTLHF.